The clone carrying this TCR beta chain was seen a few times. This sample is drawn from a study of blood T cell repertoires in COVID-19. As for the study in general: Donors in the United States, Italy and Spain gave samples during acute or convalescent COVID-19. PBMCs, B-cell-depleted T cells, or T cells were the source of the cDNA or gDNA that made up the material.

Authors' analysis steps: Amplifying reference gene primers gave estimates of nucleated cell counts. The assay was immunoSEQ multiplex PCR, and TCRdb's table has in-frame clones only and misses some. V, J and clone size reflect that table, while D and trimming were determined from the DNA. The table lists roughly 67,000 clones, roughly 84% of them singletons. The CDR3 covers 14 residues. Germline V gives CDR1 LNHDA, CDR2 SQIVND (reference sequence). J was trimmed by 8 bases and V by 3 bases; bases with no gene match: 8. The genes are TRBV19 and TRBJ1-1; 8 positions match TRBD1. The sample consisted of peripheral blood. This clonotype was sampled from a woman in her fifties or sixties with acute or convalescent COVID-19. The CDR3 region has the DNA TGTGCCAGTAGTATTGACAGGGGCGGCGCGGAAGCTTTCTTT. It encodes CASSIDRGGAEAFF. Full variable domain (missing parts from reference TRBV19 and TRBJ1-1): DGGITQSPKYLFRKEGQNVTLSCEQNLNHDAMYWYRQDPGQGLRLIYYSQIVNDFQKGDIAEGYSVSREKKESFPLTVTSAQKNPTAFYLCASSIDRGGAEAFFGQGTRLTVV.